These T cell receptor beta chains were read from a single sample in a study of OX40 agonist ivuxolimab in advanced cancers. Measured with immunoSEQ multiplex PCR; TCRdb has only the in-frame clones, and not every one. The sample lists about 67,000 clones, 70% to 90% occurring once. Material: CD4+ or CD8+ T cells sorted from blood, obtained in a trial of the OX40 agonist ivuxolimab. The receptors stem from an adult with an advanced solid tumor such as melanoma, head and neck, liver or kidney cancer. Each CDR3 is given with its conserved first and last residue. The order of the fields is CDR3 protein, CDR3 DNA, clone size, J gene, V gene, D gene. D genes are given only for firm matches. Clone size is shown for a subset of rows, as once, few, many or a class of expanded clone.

CDR3: CASSFGAGPRTDTQYF
DNA: TGCGCCAGCAGCTTCGGGGCAGGGCCGCGGACAGATACGCAGTATTTT
size: NA
J: TRBJ2-3
V: TRBV5-1
D: NA

CDR3: CASRRDTGGTEAFF
DNA: TGTGCCAGCAGACGTGATACAGGGGGCACTGAAGCTTTCTTT
size: NA
J: TRBJ1-1
V: TRBV2
D: TRBD1

CDR3: CSARDHETQYF
DNA: TGCAGTGCTAGAGATCACGAGACCCAGTACTTC
size: NA
J: TRBJ2-5
V: TRBV20-1
D: NA

CDR3: CASSLDEGRAAGNTIYF
DNA: TGCGCCAGCAGCTTGGATGAGGGGCGCGCAGCTGGAAACACCATATATTTT
size: NA
J: TRBJ1-3
V: TRBV5-1
D: NA

CDR3: CSVAGPAGDSYNEQFF
DNA: TGCAGCGTTGCAGGACCAGCGGGAGATTCCTACAATGAGCAGTTCTTC
size: once
J: TRBJ2-1
V: TRBV29-1
D: TRBD2

CDR3: CASSIAGEWDTQYF
DNA: TGTGCCAGTAGTATAGCAGGGGAGTGGGATACGCAGTATTTT
size: NA
J: TRBJ2-3
V: TRBV19
D: NA

CDR3: CASSLEAGGDTDTQYF
DNA: TGTGCCAGCAGCTTAGAGGCGGGGGGCGACACAGATACGCAGTATTTT
size: NA
J: TRBJ2-3
V: TRBV7-2
D: TRBD2

CDR3: CASSLQGFTYEQYF
DNA: TGTGCCAGCAGTTTACAGGGGTTCACCTACGAGCAGTACTTC
size: NA
J: TRBJ2-7
V: TRBV5-6
D: TRBD1

CDR3: CASSSRIRQGIDTQYF
DNA: TGTGCCAGCAGCTCAAGAATTCGACAGGGGATAGATACGCAGTATTTT
size: NA
J: TRBJ2-3
V: TRBV9
D: TRBD1

CDR3: CASSQGGYGYTF
DNA: TGTGCCAGCAGCCAGGGTGGCTATGGCTACACCTTC
size: NA
J: TRBJ1-2
V: TRBV28
D: NA

CDR3: CASSSSLGALDTQYF
DNA: TGTGCCAGCAGTTCCTCGTTAGGGGCCCTAGATACGCAGTATTTT
size: NA
J: TRBJ2-3
V: TRBV28
D: NA

CDR3: CASRLTGDSNQPQHF
DNA: TGTGCCAGCAGGCTGACAGGCGATAGCAATCAGCCCCAGCATTTT
size: NA
J: TRBJ1-5
V: TRBV2
D: NA

CDR3: CASSPGTGGEAFF
DNA: TGCGCCAGCAGCCCCGGGACAGGGGGCGAAGCTTTCTTT
size: NA
J: TRBJ1-1
V: TRBV5-1
D: TRBD1

CDR3: CASSQDSQEAIVGELFF
DNA: TGCGCCAGCAGCCAAGATAGCCAAGAAGCGATCGTCGGGGAGCTGTTTTTT
size: NA
J: TRBJ2-2
V: TRBV4-3
D: NA

CDR3: CSAREGSKQYF
DNA: TGCAGTGCTAGAGAGGGAAGCAAGCAGTACTTC
size: NA
J: TRBJ2-7
V: TRBV20-1
D: NA

CDR3: CASRIHATNEKLFF
DNA: TGTGCCAGCAGGATACATGCAACTAATGAAAAACTGTTTTTT
size: NA
J: TRBJ1-4
V: TRBV2
D: NA

CDR3: CASSSPIAGTPNTGELFF
DNA: TGTGCCAGCAGCTCACCTATAGCGGGAACCCCGAACACCGGGGAGCTGTTTTTT
size: NA
J: TRBJ2-2
V: TRBV7-9
D: TRBD2

CDR3: CASSLRPGHQETQYF
DNA: TGTGCCAGCAGCTTGAGACCGGGACACCAAGAGACCCAGTACTTC
size: NA
J: TRBJ2-5
V: TRBV7-8
D: NA

CDR3: CAISETPGQGVGGNQPQHF
DNA: TGTGCCATCAGTGAGACTCCCGGACAGGGGGTTGGGGGCAATCAGCCCCAGCATTTT
size: NA
J: TRBJ1-5
V: TRBV10-3
D: TRBD1

CDR3: CASSNLNEGPAYEQYF
DNA: TGTGCCAGCAGCAATTTGAACGAGGGGCCCGCCTACGAGCAGTACTTC
size: once
J: TRBJ2-7
V: TRBV21-1
D: NA

CDR3: CASSLNPGLGEQYF
DNA: TGTGCCAGCAGCTTAAATCCAGGGTTGGGCGAGCAGTACTTC
size: NA
J: TRBJ2-7
V: TRBV11-1
D: NA

CDR3: CATRGGGHTDTQYF
DNA: TGTGCCACCCGGGGGGGAGGACACACAGATACGCAGTATTTT
size: NA
J: TRBJ2-3
V: TRBV2
D: TRBD2

CDR3: CASSLGLATDTQYF
DNA: TGTGCCAGCAGCTTGGGTCTAGCGACAGATACGCAGTATTTT
size: NA
J: TRBJ2-3
V: TRBV5-6
D: NA

CDR3: CASSRYDEQYF
DNA: TGTGCCAGTAGCCGATATGACGAGCAGTACTTC
size: NA
J: TRBJ2-7
V: TRBV19
D: NA

CDR3: CASSLQGDGYTF
DNA: TGTGCCAGCAGCTTACAGGGAGATGGCTACACCTTC
size: once
J: TRBJ1-2
V: TRBV6-1
D: NA

CDR3: CATLGQMNTEAFF
DNA: TGTGCCACCCTCGGACAGATGAACACTGAAGCTTTCTTT
size: NA
J: TRBJ1-1
V: TRBV28
D: NA

CDR3: CASSSGQGYEQYF
DNA: TGTGCCAGCAGCTCGGGACAGGGCTACGAGCAGTACTTC
size: NA
J: TRBJ2-7
V: TRBV11-2
D: TRBD1

CDR3: CASKTLTGRTEAFF
DNA: TGTGCCAGCAAAACCCTGACAGGGAGGACTGAAGCTTTCTTT
size: NA
J: TRBJ1-1
V: TRBV6-5
D: TRBD1

CDR3: CASSPVPSVGSYNEQFF
DNA: TGTGCCAGCTCACCAGTCCCTAGCGTCGGGTCCTACAATGAGCAGTTCTTC
size: NA
J: TRBJ2-1
V: TRBV18
D: NA

CDR3: CASSQEGAGYTF
DNA: TGTGCCAGCAGCCAGGAGGGGGCTGGCTACACCTTC
size: NA
J: TRBJ1-2
V: TRBV9
D: TRBD1

CDR3: CASSPMRDRYNEQFF
DNA: TGTGCCAGCAGTCCTATGAGGGACAGGTATAATGAGCAGTTCTTC
size: NA
J: TRBJ2-1
V: TRBV28
D: TRBD1

CDR3: CASSPTPSTDTQYF
DNA: TGTGCCAGCAGCCCGACACCTAGCACAGATACGCAGTATTTT
size: NA
J: TRBJ2-3
V: TRBV7-8
D: NA

CDR3: CSANLEDTQYF
DNA: TGCAGTGCTAACCTAGAGGATACGCAGTATTTT
size: NA
J: TRBJ2-3
V: TRBV20-1
D: NA

CDR3: CASSMRDEKLFF
DNA: TGTGCCAGTAGTATGAGGGATGAAAAACTGTTTTTT
size: NA
J: TRBJ1-4
V: TRBV19
D: NA

CDR3: CASSLGRMLDEQYF
DNA: TGTGCCAGCAGTTTGGGTAGGATGCTGGACGAGCAGTACTTC
size: NA
J: TRBJ2-7
V: TRBV28
D: NA

CDR3: CASSEIGQEHYGYTF
DNA: TGTGCCAGCAGTGAAATCGGACAGGAACACTATGGCTACACCTTC
size: NA
J: TRBJ1-2
V: TRBV2
D: TRBD1

CDR3: CASSLGSRRSEAFF
DNA: TGTGCCAGCAGCTTAGGTAGTAGGAGGTCTGAAGCTTTCTTT
size: NA
J: TRBJ1-1
V: TRBV7-3
D: NA

CDR3: CASRSTSGSGYTQYF
DNA: TGTGCCAGCAGATCGACTAGCGGGAGTGGTTATACGCAGTATTTT
size: NA
J: TRBJ2-3
V: TRBV28
D: TRBD2

CDR3: CAISETPGMGYTF
DNA: TGTGCCATCAGTGAGACGCCGGGTATGGGCTACACCTTC
size: once
J: TRBJ1-2
V: TRBV10-3
D: NA

CDR3: CAWRTGMNTEAFF
DNA: TGTGCCTGGAGGACAGGGATGAACACTGAAGCTTTCTTT
size: few
J: TRBJ1-1
V: TRBV30
D: TRBD1

CDR3: CSVTLPGGVDEQYF
DNA: TGCAGCGTCACCCTCCCTGGCGGGGTCGACGAGCAGTACTTC
size: once
J: TRBJ2-7
V: TRBV29-1
D: NA

CDR3: CASSLQAGEETQYF
DNA: TGCGCCAGCAGCTTGCAAGCGGGTGAAGAGACCCAGTACTTC
size: NA
J: TRBJ2-5
V: TRBV5-1
D: NA

CDR3: CASSSGTVNTEAFF
DNA: TGTGCCAGTAGCTCCGGGACAGTGAACACTGAAGCTTTCTTT
size: once
J: TRBJ1-1
V: TRBV19
D: TRBD1

CDR3: CASKAGVYEQYF
DNA: TGTGCCAGCAAGGCGGGGGTATACGAGCAGTACTTC
size: NA
J: TRBJ2-7
V: TRBV2
D: TRBD2

CDR3: CASSTSGSKAFF
DNA: TGTGCCAGCAGTACCTCAGGGTCGAAAGCTTTCTTT
size: once
J: TRBJ1-1
V: TRBV28
D: NA

CDR3: CASSLIRENSPLHF
DNA: TGTGCCAGCAGTTTAATCAGGGAAAATTCACCCCTCCACTTT
size: NA
J: TRBJ1-6
V: TRBV28
D: NA

CDR3: CSAGPIYGYTF
DNA: TGCAGTGCGGGCCCAATATATGGCTACACCTTC
size: NA
J: TRBJ1-2
V: TRBV20-1
D: NA

CDR3: CASSESDRRETQYF
DNA: TGCGCCAGCAGTGAGTCGGACCGCCGGGAGACCCAGTACTTC
size: NA
J: TRBJ2-5
V: TRBV10-1
D: NA

CDR3: CASSLTGTGINYGYTF
DNA: TGCGCCAGCAGCTTGACCGGGACAGGGATTAACTATGGCTACACCTTC
size: few
J: TRBJ1-2
V: TRBV5-1
D: TRBD1

CDR3: CASTDRGKPQHF
DNA: TGTGCCAGCACCGACAGGGGCAAGCCCCAGCATTTT
size: NA
J: TRBJ1-5
V: TRBV28
D: TRBD1

CDR3: CASSTDRGTDTQYF
DNA: TGTGCCAGCAGCACGGACAGGGGCACAGATACGCAGTATTTT
size: NA
J: TRBJ2-3
V: TRBV6-5
D: TRBD1

CDR3: CASSKGVELFF
DNA: TGTGCCAGCAGCAAGGGGGTTGAACTGTTTTTT
size: NA
J: TRBJ1-4
V: TRBV7-6
D: NA

CDR3: CASTPGQHQPQHF
DNA: TGTGCCAGCACCCCGGGACAGCATCAGCCCCAGCATTTT
size: few
J: TRBJ1-5
V: TRBV7-2
D: TRBD1

CDR3: CASSDGDRTAKNIQYF
DNA: TGTGCCAGCAGCGACGGGGACCGGACGGCCAAAAACATTCAGTACTTC
size: NA
J: TRBJ2-4
V: TRBV7-9
D: NA

CDR3: CASSLAGQGANQPQHF
DNA: TGTGCCAGCAGCTTGGCCGGGCAGGGGGCGAATCAGCCCCAGCATTTT
size: NA
J: TRBJ1-5
V: TRBV5-4
D: TRBD1

CDR3: CASSPRLTNTGELFF
DNA: TGTGCCAGCTCACCGCGACTGACGAACACCGGGGAGCTGTTTTTT
size: NA
J: TRBJ2-2
V: TRBV18
D: NA

CDR3: CASSLDSRERDYEQYF
DNA: TGTGCCAGCAGCTTAGATTCTAGGGAACGGGACTACGAGCAGTACTTC
size: many
J: TRBJ2-7
V: TRBV7-9
D: NA